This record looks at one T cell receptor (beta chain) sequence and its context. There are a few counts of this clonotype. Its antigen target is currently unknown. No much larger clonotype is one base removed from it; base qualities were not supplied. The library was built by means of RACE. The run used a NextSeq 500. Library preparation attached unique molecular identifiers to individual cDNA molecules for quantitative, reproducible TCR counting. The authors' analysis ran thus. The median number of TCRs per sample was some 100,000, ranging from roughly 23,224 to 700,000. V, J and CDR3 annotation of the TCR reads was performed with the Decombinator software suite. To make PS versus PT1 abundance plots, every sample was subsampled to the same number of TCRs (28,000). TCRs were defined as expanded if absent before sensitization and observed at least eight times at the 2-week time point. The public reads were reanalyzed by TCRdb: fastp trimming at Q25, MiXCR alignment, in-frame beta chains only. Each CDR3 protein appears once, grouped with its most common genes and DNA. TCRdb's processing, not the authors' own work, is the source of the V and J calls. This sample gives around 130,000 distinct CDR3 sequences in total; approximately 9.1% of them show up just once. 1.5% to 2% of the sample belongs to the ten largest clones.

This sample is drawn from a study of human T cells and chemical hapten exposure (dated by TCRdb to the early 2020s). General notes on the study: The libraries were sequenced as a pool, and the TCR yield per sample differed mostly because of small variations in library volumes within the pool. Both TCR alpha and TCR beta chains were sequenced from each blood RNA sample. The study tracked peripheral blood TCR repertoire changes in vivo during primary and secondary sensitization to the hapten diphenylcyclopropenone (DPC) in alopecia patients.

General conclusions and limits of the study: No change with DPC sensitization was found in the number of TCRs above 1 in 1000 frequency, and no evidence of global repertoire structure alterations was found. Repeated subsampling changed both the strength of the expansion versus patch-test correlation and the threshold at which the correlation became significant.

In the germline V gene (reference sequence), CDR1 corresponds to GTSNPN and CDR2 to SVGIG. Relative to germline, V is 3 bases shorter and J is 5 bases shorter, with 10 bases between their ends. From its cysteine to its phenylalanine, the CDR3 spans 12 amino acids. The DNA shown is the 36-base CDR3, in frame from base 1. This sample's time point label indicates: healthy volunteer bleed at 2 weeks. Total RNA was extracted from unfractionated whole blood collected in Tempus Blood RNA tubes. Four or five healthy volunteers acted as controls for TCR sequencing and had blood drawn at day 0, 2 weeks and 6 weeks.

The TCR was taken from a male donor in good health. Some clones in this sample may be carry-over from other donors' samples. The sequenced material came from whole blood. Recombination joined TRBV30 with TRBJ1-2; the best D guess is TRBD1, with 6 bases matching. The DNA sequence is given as TGTGCCTGGAGAACAGGGAATTATGGCTACACCTTC. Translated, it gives CAWRTGNYGYTF.